A single sample is the source of the 26 T cell receptor beta chains below, sequenced in a study of blood T cell repertoires in COVID-19. The method was immunoSEQ multiplex PCR; TCRdb's version includes in-frame clones alone and lacks a portion of them. The table records around 100,000 clones, about 90% of them present only once. The sequenced sample was peripheral blood. The source of these receptors is a man in his fifties or sixties with acute or convalescent COVID-19.

The chain uses TRBV5-4 and TRBJ2-7; D is possibly TRBD1 (6 bases). V lost 0 bases and J lost 5, with 15 bases in between. CDR1 and CDR2 (germline): SGHNT, YYREEE (reference sequence). The CDR3 sequence is 15 residues long. The chain's CDR3 is CASSLDGGSGDEQYF. CDR3 bases: TGTGCCAGCAGCTTGGACGGCGGTTCAGGGGACGAGCAGTACTTC.

The chain combines TRBV7-7 with TRBJ2-5; no definite D call. This CDR3 is built from 14 residues. The germline V gene encodes CDR1 SSHAT and CDR2 FNYEAQ (reference sequence). The ends were cut back, 5 bases at V and 0 bases at J, with 10 bases in the middle. The CDR3 bases are TGTGCCAGCAGCGTTGGCCCGTACCAAGAGACCCAGTACTTC. This translates into CASSVGPYQETQYF.

Note on this clone: In the same sample, other DNA sequences code for this CDR3. As DNA, the CDR3 is TGTGCCAGCTCACCACTCGACACCGGGGAGCTGTTTTTT. Translated, it gives CASSPLDTGELFF. V usage is TRBV18 and J usage is TRBJ2-2, with D unresolved. The CDR3 totals 13 residues. Trimming removed 1 base at V and 3 bases at J, with 3 bases between. Per the germline V gene, CDR1 is KGHSH and CDR2 is LQKENI.

The sample holds one count of this clone. The rearrangement uses TRBV5-5 and TRBJ2-1; 11 nucleotides match TRBD2. The CDR3 covers 17 residues. CDR1 SGHKS and CDR2 YYEKEE come from the germline V gene (reference sequence). V gave up 0 bases and J gave up 3 bases; unmatched junction bases: 5. The DNA for the CDR3 is TGTGCCAGCAGCTTGGAGGAGACTAGCGGGGTCTACAATGAGCAGTTCTTC. As protein: CASSLEETSGVYNEQFF.

The V call is TRBV2, the J call TRBJ2-5, with D perhaps matching TRBD2 (5 bases). Germline assignment: CDR1 SNHLY and CDR2 FYNNEI. CDR3 length: 13 residues. V gave up 4 bases and J gave up 5 bases, with 11 bases separating them. Here the CDR3 DNA reads TGTGCCAGCAGTGTTGGAGGTTCCGAGACCCAGTACTTC. Amino acid sequence: CASSVGGSETQYF.

The V gene is TRBV9, the J gene TRBJ2-1; D not resolved. Germline CDR1 is SGDLS and CDR2 is YYNGEE. CDR3 size: 15 residues. V was shortened by 2 bases and J by 0 bases, with 9 bases between the two germline ends. Written as DNA, the CDR3 is TGTGCCAGCAGCGTGGGTCTAGGCTCCTACAATGAGCAGTTCTTC. Its translation is CASSVGLGSYNEQFF.

The chain combines TRBV6-5 with TRBJ2-1, with D hard to call. Germline CDR1 and CDR2: MNHEY and SVGAGI. This CDR3 comprises 13 residues. Trimming removed 5 bases at V and 8 bases at J, with 13 bases between. The chain's CDR3 is CASSTSQGDEQFF. CDR3 DNA: TGTGCCAGCAGTACGAGTCAAGGAGATGAGCAGTTCTTC.

The chain joins TRBV11-2 to TRBJ2-5, with 9 bases identical to TRBD2. The CDR3 is made up of 17 amino acids. Germline CDR1 is SGHAT and CDR2 is FQNNGV. Losses at the gene ends were 1 base for V and 2 bases for J; bases not matched to a gene: 8. CDR3 amino acids: CASSLVLAGSYQETQYF. CDR3 DNA: TGTGCCAGCAGCTTAGTCCTAGCGGGGAGCTATCAAGAGACCCAGTACTTC.

The V and J genes are TRBV4-3 and TRBJ2-1; 7 nucleotides line up with TRBD2. J lost 6 bases, V lost 4 bases, and 9 bases had no gene match. Germline CDR1 reads LGHNA; CDR2 reads YSLEER. The CDR3 totals 15 residues. CDR3 protein: CASSLGEGFVNEQFF. CDR3 in DNA: TGCGCCAGCAGCCTCGGGGAGGGCTTCGTCAATGAGCAGTTCTTC.

The J gene is TRBJ2-6, the V gene TRBV5-4, with 8 bases lining up with TRBD2. Germline CDR1 reads SGHNT; CDR2 reads YYREEE (reference sequence). V trimming: 10 bases; J trimming: 0 bases; junction bases outside the gene matches: 6. The CDR3 runs 15 residues. CDR3 DNA sequence: TGTGCCGCGGGACTAGGGGGCTCTGGGGCCAACGTCCTGACTTTC. Amino acid sequence: CAAGLGGSGANVLTF.

For the CDR3, the DNA is TGTGCCAGCATGAGGGCCCTAAGCTCCTACGAGCAGTACTTC. It is translated as CASMRALSSYEQYF. V is TRBV2 and J is TRBJ2-7, with D tentatively TRBD2 (5 bases). Germline V gene sequence: CDR1 SNHLY, CDR2 FYNNEI. V lost 7 bases and J lost 0, with 13 bases in between. The CDR3 covers 14 residues.

The chain recombines TRBV7-8 with TRBJ1-1, with D perhaps TRBD1 (6 bases). Germline assignment: CDR1 SGHVS and CDR2 FQNEAQ. CDR3 length equals 13 residues. V dropped 5 bases and J dropped 10 bases, with 17 bases sitting between them. The CDR3 is CASSRSPQGGAFF. The CDR3 nucleotides are TGTGCCAGCAGCCGCTCACCACAGGGTGGAGCTTTCTTT.

The rearrangement links TRBV7-9 to TRBJ2-7; no clear D gene. This CDR3 comprises 14 residues. Trimming stripped 2 bases from V and 5 bases from J, with 13 bases between. Germline CDR1 is SEHNR and CDR2 is FQNEAQ (reference sequence). The CDR3: CASSLSAGFDEQYF. The CDR3, as DNA: TGTGCCAGCAGCTTATCTGCAGGTTTCGACGAGCAGTACTTC.

The chain combines TRBV19 with TRBJ2-7; 7 bases are a match to TRBD1. The V segment lost 5 bases and the J segment 7 bases; nucleotides outside the gene matches: 5. CDR3 length: 12 amino acids. Germline V gene data show CDR1 as LNHDA and CDR2 as SQIVND (reference sequence). Written as DNA, the CDR3 is TGTGCCAGTAGTTGGACAGGCCGGGAGCAGTACTTC. It translates to CASSWTGREQYF.

This clone was counted a single time. The chain combines TRBV28 with TRBJ1-5; 10 nucleotides line up with TRBD1. This CDR3 has 16 residues. The V gene end was trimmed by 6 bases and the J gene end by 6 bases; junction bases not matched to a gene: 11. Germline CDR1 is MDHEN and CDR2 is SYDVKM. CDR3 sequence: CASSTPGQGTAQPQHF. Here the CDR3 DNA reads TGTGCCAGCAGCACACCGGGACAGGGGACGGCTCAGCCCCAGCATTTT. The full variable domain, with the rest looked up from reference TRBV28 and TRBJ1-5, is DVKVTQSSRYLVKRTGEKVFLECVQDMDHENMFWYRQDPGLGLRLIYFSYDVKMKEKGDIPEGYSVSREKKERFSLILESASTNQTSMYLCASSTPGQGTAQPQHFGDGTRLSIL.

The chain combines TRBV5-1 with TRBJ2-5, with 7 bases lining up with TRBD1. The V segment lost 5 bases and the J segment 3 bases; nucleotides outside the gene matches: 13. CDR1 is SGHRS, CDR2 YFSETQ, per germline. This CDR3 contains 16 residues. The CDR3 coding sequence is TGCGCCAGCAGTTACGAATCCCCGACAGGGAAAGAGACCCAGTACTTC. Protein product: CASSYESPTGKETQYF.

The V and J genes are TRBV11-3 and TRBJ1-2, with TRBD1 identical over 8 bases. From germline, CDR1 is SGHNT and CDR2 YENEEA. The CDR3 length is 16 residues. Trimming at V came to 1 base and at J to 6 bases, leaving 10 bases not matched to a gene. The CDR3: CASSLGFSGGEHGYTF. CDR3 nucleotides: TGTGCCAGCAGCTTAGGGTTCTCAGGGGGCGAACATGGCTACACCTTC.

The J gene is TRBJ1-5, the V gene TRBV27, with D perhaps matching TRBD1 (6 bases). Germline-derived CDR1 and CDR2 are MNHEY and SMNVEV (reference sequence). The CDR3 is made up of 14 amino acids. V lost 4 bases and J lost 4, with 11 bases in between. CDR3 in amino acids: CASSYQGPNQPQHF. DNA for the CDR3: TGTGCCAGCAGTTATCAGGGGCCTAATCAGCCCCAGCATTTT.

About this clone itself: A read error may account for a junction end that differs from germline. This chain connects TRBV12-3 or TRBV12-4 to TRBJ1-3; D gene uncertain. The length of the CDR3 is 12 residues. This CDR3 is CASSFLDGATHF. The CDR3 DNA follows: TGTGCCAGCAGTTTTCTAGACGGTGCAACACATTTT.

J is TRBJ1-2 and V is TRBV10-3; perhaps TRBD1 as D (5 bases). Germline V lookup: CDR1 ENHRY, CDR2 SYGVKD. V lost 0 bases, J lost 5 bases, and 13 bases lay in between. CDR3 length equals 15 residues. CDR3 sequence (DNA): TGTGCCATCAGTGAGTCGGGAGGGGCGATATATGGCTACACCTTC. It codes for CAISESGGAIYGYTF.

The genes are TRBV3-1 (or the pseudogene TRBV3-2) and TRBJ2-4; a possible D gene is TRBD1 (6 bases). V was clipped by 0 bases and J by 0 bases, with 18 bases between them. The CDR3 length is 19 residues. Germline-derived CDR1 and CDR2 are LGHDT and YNNKEL (reference sequence). CDR3 sequence: CASSQEISTGSRAKNIQYF. In DNA form, the CDR3 reads TGTGCCAGCAGCCAAGAGATTTCAACAGGGTCACGAGCCAAAAACATTCAGTACTTC.

Only one count was recorded for this clone. The chain couples TRBV27 to TRBJ1-6; D might be TRBD1 (6 bases). Per the germline V gene, CDR1 is MNHEY and CDR2 is SMNVEV (reference sequence). The V end was cut by 7 bases, the J end by 7 bases, with 14 bases between. The CDR3 consists of 14 residues. The chain's CDR3 is CASTLQGKNSPLHF. Written as DNA, the CDR3 is TGTGCCAGCACCTTACAGGGAAAGAATTCACCCCTCCACTTT.

The chain recombines TRBV20-1 with TRBJ1-6; possible D gene TRBD1, 5 bases. Trimming removed 6 bases from V and 6 bases from J, with 18 bases in between. Germline V gives CDR1 DFQATT, CDR2 SNEGSKA (reference sequence). The CDR3 has 15 amino acids. CDR3 in amino acids: CSASRNPGPNSPLHF. The CDR3 DNA reads as TGCAGTGCCAGTAGAAATCCAGGGCCTAATTCACCCCTCCACTTT.

The chain combines TRBV5-5 with TRBJ2-2; 13 nucleotides line up with TRBD2. J lost 4 bases, V lost 4 bases, and 4 bases had no gene match. In germline, CDR1 is SGHKS, CDR2 YYEKEE (reference sequence). This CDR3 contains 16 residues. The CDR3 sequence is CASSGTSGDSTGELFF. The CDR3 nucleotides are TGTGCCAGCAGCGGGACTAGCGGGGATAGCACCGGGGAGCTGTTTTTT.

V gene TRBV6-5 combines with J gene TRBJ1-3; D is possibly TRBD1 (5 bases). Trimming cost V 7 bases and J 3 bases, with 13 bases left between them. The germline CDR1 and CDR2 sequences are MNHEY and SVGAGI. CDR3 size: 14 residues. Here the CDR3 DNA reads TGTGCCAGCAAGAGGGACTCTGATGGAAACACCATATATTTT. Translating gives CASKRDSDGNTIYF.

This clone was detected once. J is TRBJ1-4 and V is TRBV5-1, with 8 positions matching TRBD1. Germline V gene data show CDR1 as SGHRS and CDR2 as YFSETQ. Germline trimming cut 0 bases from V and 8 bases from J; bases unmatched to any gene: 3. CDR3 length: 14 residues. The CDR3 DNA sequence: TGCGCCAGCAGCTTGGGGCAGGGGGCAGAAAAACTGTTTTTT. It translates to CASSLGQGAEKLFF.